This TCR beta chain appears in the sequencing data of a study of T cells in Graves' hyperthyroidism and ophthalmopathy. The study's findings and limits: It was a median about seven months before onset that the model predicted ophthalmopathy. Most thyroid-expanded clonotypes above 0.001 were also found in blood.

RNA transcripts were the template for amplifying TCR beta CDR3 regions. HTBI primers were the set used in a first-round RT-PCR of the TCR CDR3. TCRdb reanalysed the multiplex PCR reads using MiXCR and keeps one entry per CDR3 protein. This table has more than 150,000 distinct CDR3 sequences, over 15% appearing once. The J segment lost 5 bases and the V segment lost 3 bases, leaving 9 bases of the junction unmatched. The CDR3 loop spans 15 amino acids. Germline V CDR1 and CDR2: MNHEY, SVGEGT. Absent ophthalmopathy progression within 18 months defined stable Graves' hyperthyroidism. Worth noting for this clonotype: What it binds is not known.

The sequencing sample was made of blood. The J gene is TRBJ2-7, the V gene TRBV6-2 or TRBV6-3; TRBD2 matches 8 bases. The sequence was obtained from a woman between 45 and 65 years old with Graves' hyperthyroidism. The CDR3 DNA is TGTGCCAGCAGTTATTATCCCGGGAGGGGAAACGAGCAGTACTTC. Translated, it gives CASSYYPGRGNEQYF.